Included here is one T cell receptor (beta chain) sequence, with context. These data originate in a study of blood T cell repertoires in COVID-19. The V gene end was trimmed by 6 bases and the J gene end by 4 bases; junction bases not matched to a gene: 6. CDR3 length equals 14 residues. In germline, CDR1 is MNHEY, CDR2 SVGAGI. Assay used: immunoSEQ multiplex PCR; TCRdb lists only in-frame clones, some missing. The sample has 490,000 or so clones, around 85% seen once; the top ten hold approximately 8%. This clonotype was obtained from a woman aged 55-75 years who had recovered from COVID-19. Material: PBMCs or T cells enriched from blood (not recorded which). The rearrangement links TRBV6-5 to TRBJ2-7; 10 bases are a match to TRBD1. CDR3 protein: CASSYAGQGYEQYV. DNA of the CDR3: TGTGCCAGCAGCTACGCGGGACAGGGGTACGAGCAGTACGTC.